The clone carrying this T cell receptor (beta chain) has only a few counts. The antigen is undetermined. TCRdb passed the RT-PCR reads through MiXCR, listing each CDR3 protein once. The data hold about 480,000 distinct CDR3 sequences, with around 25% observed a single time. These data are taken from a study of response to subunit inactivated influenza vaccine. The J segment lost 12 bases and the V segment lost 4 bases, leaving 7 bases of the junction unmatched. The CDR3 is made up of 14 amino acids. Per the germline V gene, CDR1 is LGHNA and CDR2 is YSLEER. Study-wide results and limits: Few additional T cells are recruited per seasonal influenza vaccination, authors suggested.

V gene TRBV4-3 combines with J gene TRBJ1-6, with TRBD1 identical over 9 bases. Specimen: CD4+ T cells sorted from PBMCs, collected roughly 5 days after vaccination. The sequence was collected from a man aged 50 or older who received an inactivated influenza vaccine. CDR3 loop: CASSLGDRDLPLHF. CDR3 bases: TGCGCCAGCAGCCTGGGGGACAGGGATTTACCCCTCCACTTT.